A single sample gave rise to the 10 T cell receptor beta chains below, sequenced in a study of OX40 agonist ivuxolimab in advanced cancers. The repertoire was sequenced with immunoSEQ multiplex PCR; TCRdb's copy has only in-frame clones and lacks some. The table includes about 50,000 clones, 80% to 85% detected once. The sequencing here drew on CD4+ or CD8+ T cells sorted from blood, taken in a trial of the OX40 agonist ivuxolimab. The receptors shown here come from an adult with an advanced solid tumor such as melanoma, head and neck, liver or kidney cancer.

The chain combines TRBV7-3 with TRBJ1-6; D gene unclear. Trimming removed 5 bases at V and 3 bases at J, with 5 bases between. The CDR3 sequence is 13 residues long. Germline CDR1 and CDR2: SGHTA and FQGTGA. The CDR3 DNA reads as TGTGCCAGCAGCCGAAACTATAATTCACCCCTCCACTTT. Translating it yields CASSRNYNSPLHF.

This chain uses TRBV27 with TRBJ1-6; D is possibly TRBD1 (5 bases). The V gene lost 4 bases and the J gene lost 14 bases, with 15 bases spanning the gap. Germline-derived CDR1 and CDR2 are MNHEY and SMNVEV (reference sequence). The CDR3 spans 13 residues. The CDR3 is CASSSRGLGALHF. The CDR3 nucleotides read TGTGCCAGCAGTTCTAGGGGCCTTGGCGCCCTCCACTTT.

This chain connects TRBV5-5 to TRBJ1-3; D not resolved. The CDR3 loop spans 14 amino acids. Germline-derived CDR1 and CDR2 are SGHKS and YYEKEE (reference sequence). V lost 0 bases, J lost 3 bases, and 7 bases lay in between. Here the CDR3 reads CASSLEWGGNTIYF. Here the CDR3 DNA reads TGTGCCAGCAGCTTGGAGTGGGGTGGAAACACCATATATTTT. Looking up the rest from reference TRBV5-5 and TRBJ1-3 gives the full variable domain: DAGVTQSPTHLIKTRGQQVTLRCSPISGHKSVSWYQQVLGQGPQFIFQYYEKEERGRGNFPDRFSARQFPNYSSELNVNALLLGDSALYLCASSLEWGGNTIYFGEGSWLTVV.

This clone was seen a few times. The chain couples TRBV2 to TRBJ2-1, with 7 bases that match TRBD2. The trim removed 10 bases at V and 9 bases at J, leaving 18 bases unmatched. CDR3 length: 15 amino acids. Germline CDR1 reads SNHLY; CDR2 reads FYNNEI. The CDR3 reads CATPRRGEQWSEQFF. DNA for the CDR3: TGTGCCACCCCCCGTCGGGGGGAGCAATGGAGTGAGCAGTTCTTC.

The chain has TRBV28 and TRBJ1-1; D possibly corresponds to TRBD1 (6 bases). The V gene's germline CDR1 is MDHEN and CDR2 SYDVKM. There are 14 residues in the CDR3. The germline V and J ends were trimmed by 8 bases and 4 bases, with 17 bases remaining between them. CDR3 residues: CASQNPGGGTEAFF. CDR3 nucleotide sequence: TGTGCCAGCCAGAATCCCGGGGGCGGCACTGAAGCTTTCTTT.

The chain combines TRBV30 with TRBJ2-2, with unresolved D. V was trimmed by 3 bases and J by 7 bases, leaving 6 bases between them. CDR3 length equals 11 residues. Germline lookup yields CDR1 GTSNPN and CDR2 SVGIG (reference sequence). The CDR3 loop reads CAWSQGGELFF. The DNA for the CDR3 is TGTGCCTGGAGCCAAGGCGGGGAGCTGTTTTTT.

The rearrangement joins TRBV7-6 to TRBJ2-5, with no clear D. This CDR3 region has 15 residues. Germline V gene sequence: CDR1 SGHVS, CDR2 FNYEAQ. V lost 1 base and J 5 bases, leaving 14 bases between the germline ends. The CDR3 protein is CASSLEAPPGETQYF. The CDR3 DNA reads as TGTGCCAGCAGCTTAGAGGCCCCCCCCGGGGAGACCCAGTACTTC.

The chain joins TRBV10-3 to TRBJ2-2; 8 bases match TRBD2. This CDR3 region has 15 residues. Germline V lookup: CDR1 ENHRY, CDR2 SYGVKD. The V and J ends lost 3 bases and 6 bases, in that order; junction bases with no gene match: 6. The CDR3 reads CAISDPGLVAGELFF. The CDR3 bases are TGTGCCATCAGTGACCCGGGACTAGTGGCCGGGGAGCTGTTTTTT.

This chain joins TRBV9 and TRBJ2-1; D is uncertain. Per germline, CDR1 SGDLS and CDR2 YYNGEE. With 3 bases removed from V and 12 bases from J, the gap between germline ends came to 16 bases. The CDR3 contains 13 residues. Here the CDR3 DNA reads TGTGCCAGCAGCGCCGTAGGGCAAGTACGGCAGTTCTTC. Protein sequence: CASSAVGQVRQFF.

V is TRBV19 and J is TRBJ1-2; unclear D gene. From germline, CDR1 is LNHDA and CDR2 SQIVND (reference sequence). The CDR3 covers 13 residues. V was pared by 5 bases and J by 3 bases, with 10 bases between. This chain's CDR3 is CASSSDAYYGYTF. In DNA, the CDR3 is TGTGCCAGTAGTTCCGACGCCTACTATGGCTACACCTTC.